Listed below are T cell receptor beta chains from one sample, sequenced in a study of human T cells and chemical hapten exposure. TCRdb re-derived calls from the 5' RACE reads in MiXCR, one entry per CDR3 protein. Of 100,000 to 120,000 distinct CDR3 sequences in the sample, roughly a fifth were seen once. The receptors here all came from a human donor in good health. Each CDR3 is given with its conserved first and last residue. A D gene is named only where the DNA matches it firmly. Size values are once, few and many counts, or a class for expanded clones, and some rows have none.

abundance	v_gene	j_gene	d_gene	CDR3nt	CDR3aa
NA	TRBV18	TRBJ2-7	NA	TGTGCCAGCTCACCACCGGCTGCGGCGGGATACGAGCAGTACTTC	CASSPPAAAGYEQYF
few	TRBV5-6	TRBJ2-7	NA	TGTGCCAGCAGCTTCCGGAGTAGCGCGAGCTCCTACGAGCAGTACTTC	CASSFRSSASSYEQYF
NA	TRBV7-9	TRBJ1-1	NA	TGTGCCAGCAGTTCCACCAGGAGGCCCAACGCTGAAGCTTTCTTT	CASSSTRRPNAEAFF
NA	TRBV7-9	TRBJ2-6	NA	TGTGCCAGCAGCTCCGAAGGACTCTCTGGGGCCAACGTCCTGACTTTC	CASSSEGLSGANVLTF
NA	TRBV28	TRBJ1-6	TRBD1	TGTGCCAGCAGTTCCCCTGGACAGGGGTTTAATTCACCCCTCCACTTT	CASSSPGQGFNSPLHF
few	TRBV29-1	TRBJ2-2	NA	TGCAGCGTTCGTCCACAGGGTGGGGCCGGGGAGCTGTTTTTT	CSVRPQGGAGELFF
few	TRBV12-3/TRBV12-4	TRBJ2-7	NA	TGTGCCAGCAGTTTAGGACCAGGAGCCTACGAGCAGTACTTC	CASSLGPGAYEQYF
few	TRBV7-9	TRBJ1-5	NA	TGTGCCAGCAGGTCTAGTGGGGGAGGTAGCAATCAGCCCCAGCATTTT	CASRSSGGGSNQPQHF
NA	TRBV4-1	TRBJ2-7	NA	TGCGCCAGCAGCCCCCTTCCGGGTAGCGAATTCTACGAGCAGTACTTC	CASSPLPGSEFYEQYF
few	TRBV27	TRBJ1-2	NA	TGTGCCAGCAGTTTATCGCGGCGAGCTAACTATGGCTACACCTTC	CASSLSRRANYGYTF
few	TRBV24-1	TRBJ1-5	NA	NA	CATSTSGEGNQPQHF
NA	TRBV29-1	TRBJ1-4	NA	TGCAGCGTAACCGGGACCGCCGGTGGTTGGGAGGAAAAACTGTTTTTT	CSVTGTAGGWEEKLFF
NA	TRBV6-4	TRBJ1-1	NA	TGTGCCAGCAGTTCCGAACTCGGCACTGAAGCTTTCTTT	CASSSELGTEAFF